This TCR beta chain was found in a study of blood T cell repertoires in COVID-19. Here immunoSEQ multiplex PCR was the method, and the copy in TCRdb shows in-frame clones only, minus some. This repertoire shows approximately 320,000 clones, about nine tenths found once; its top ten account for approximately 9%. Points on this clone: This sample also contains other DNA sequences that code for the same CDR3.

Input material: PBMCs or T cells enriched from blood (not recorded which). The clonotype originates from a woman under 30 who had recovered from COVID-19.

This CDR3 is CASSMGQGYGYTF. The CDR3 region has the DNA TGTGCCAGTAGTATGGGACAGGGGTATGGCTACACCTTC. The chain couples TRBV19 to TRBJ1-2; TRBD1 agrees at 10 bases. The trim removed 3 bases at V and 5 bases at J, leaving 0 bases unmatched. CDR1 and CDR2 from the germline V gene are LNHDA and SQIVND (reference sequence). The CDR3 spans 13 residues.